This T cell receptor (beta chain) was sequenced for a study of blood T cell repertoires in COVID-19. The wider study: Donors in the United States, Italy and Spain gave samples during acute or convalescent COVID-19.

The repertoire was sequenced with immunoSEQ multiplex PCR; TCRdb's copy has only in-frame clones and lacks some. The table lists about 52,000 clones, 86% of them singletons. The germline V gene has CDR1 SGHVS and CDR2 FQNEAQ. The length of the CDR3 is 15 residues. The J segment lost 8 bases and the V segment lost 5 bases, leaving 10 bases of the junction unmatched. Material for sequencing was peripheral blood. The sequence derives from a man aged 70-80 years with acute or convalescent COVID-19. The V gene is TRBV7-8, the J gene TRBJ2-1, with TRBD1 matching over 9 bases. The CDR3 protein is CASSTQGAFSHEQFF. The DNA for the CDR3 is TGTGCCAGCAGCACACAGGGGGCTTTCAGCCATGAGCAGTTCTTC.